This T cell receptor (beta chain) was recovered during a study of CD8+ T cells in alopecia areata. The overall study: A regimen of oral tofacitinib, 5 to 10 mg twice daily, was given to treated patients.

This clone appeared a single time. Its matching antigen is unknown. Extracted from the samples, RNA was reverse transcribed into cDNA to serve as the sequencing template. The assay was immunoSEQ multiplex PCR, and TCRdb's table has in-frame clones only and misses some. The repertoire has more than 200,000 clones, approximately 72% of them found once; the top ten carry 0.95% to 1.5%. Described treatment: oral pan-JAK inhibitor, 5-10 mg twice daily. As part of sample collection, lesional scalp punch biopsies and peripheral blood were taken from alopecia areata patients. Findings and caveats of the study: Scalp samples also yield sequences from resident alphabeta T cells of normal skin.

Germline-derived CDR1 and CDR2 are MNHNY and SVGAGI (reference sequence). CDR3 size: 12 residues. Trimming removed 2 bases at V and 3 bases at J, with 5 bases between. The material was CD4+ T cells sorted from blood, obtained at approximately week 44, from a patient treated with tofacitinib. The V and J genes are TRBV6-6 and TRBJ2-7; D is uncertain. This clonotype was sampled from a human donor with alopecia areata. The CDR3 loop is CASSYNNYEQYF. For the CDR3, the DNA is TGTGCCAGCAGTTACAACAACTACGAGCAGTACTTC.